A selection of T cell receptor beta chains follows, all from one sample in a study of CD8 T cells in ankylosing spondylitis. TCRdb passed the 5' RACE reads through MiXCR, listing each CDR3 protein once. Among about 340,000 distinct CDR3 sequences listed, approximately 15% were seen once. The sequenced sample was blood, either unsorted or a sorted T cell fraction (not recorded which). The source of these receptors is a male donor with ankylosing spondylitis or in good health (not recorded which). Each CDR3 is given with its conserved first and last residue. Fields, in order: J gene, clone size, D gene, V gene, CDR3 protein, CDR3 DNA. The D gene is left open where the match is weak. Size values are once, few and many counts, or a class for expanded clones, and some rows have none.

j_gene: TRBJ2-3
abundance: -
d_gene: TRBD2
v_gene: TRBV7-2
CDR3aa: CASSLSGKSTDTQYF
CDR3nt: TGTGCCAGCAGCTTAAGCGGGAAAAGCACAGATACGCAGTATTTT

j_gene: TRBJ1-2
abundance: -
d_gene: -
v_gene: TRBV12-3/TRBV12-4
CDR3aa: CASSLPRTNYGYTF
CDR3nt: TGTGCCAGCAGTTTGCCCAGGACTAACTATGGCTACACCTTC

j_gene: TRBJ2-3
abundance: few
d_gene: -
v_gene: TRBV12-3/TRBV12-4
CDR3aa: CATKQGSTDTQYF
CDR3nt: TGTGCCACTAAGCAGGGGAGTACAGATACGCAGTATTTT

j_gene: TRBJ2-7
abundance: few
d_gene: -
v_gene: TRBV21-1
CDR3aa: CASSKVGDRATEQYF
CDR3nt: TGTGCCAGCAGCAAAGTTGGCGACAGGGCTACCGAGCAGTACTTC

j_gene: TRBJ2-7
abundance: -
d_gene: TRBD1
v_gene: TRBV20-1
CDR3aa: CSASDRGAYEPYF
CDR3nt: TGCAGTGCATCGGACAGGGGGGCCTACGAGCCGTACTTC

j_gene: TRBJ2-7
abundance: many
d_gene: -
v_gene: TRBV29-1
CDR3aa: CSVVDYHAEQYF
CDR3nt: TGCAGCGTTGTCGACTATCACGCCGAGCAGTACTTC

j_gene: TRBJ2-7
abundance: few
d_gene: TRBD1
v_gene: TRBV9
CDR3aa: CASSVGTGEGYEQYF
CDR3nt: TGTGCCAGCAGCGTAGGAACAGGGGAAGGCTACGAGCAGTACTTC

j_gene: TRBJ2-1
abundance: few
d_gene: -
v_gene: TRBV6-6
CDR3aa: CASSHGEQFF
CDR3nt: TGTGCCAGCAGTCACGGTGAGCAGTTCTTC

j_gene: TRBJ2-5
abundance: -
d_gene: -
v_gene: TRBV19
CDR3aa: CASSIAGKRETQYF
CDR3nt: TGTGCCAGTAGTATAGCAGGGAAACGAGAGACCCAGTACTTC

j_gene: TRBJ2-1
abundance: few
d_gene: TRBD2
v_gene: TRBV5-1
CDR3aa: CASSLAGGGFYNEQFF
CDR3nt: TGCGCCAGCAGCTTGGCCGGGGGGGGTTTCTACAATGAGCAGTTCTTC

j_gene: TRBJ2-3
abundance: few
d_gene: TRBD2
v_gene: TRBV4-2
CDR3aa: CASSQDSSGRWTDTQYF
CDR3nt: TGTGCCAGCAGCCAAGATAGTAGCGGGAGATGGACAGATACGCAGTATTTT

j_gene: TRBJ2-2
abundance: -
d_gene: TRBD1
v_gene: TRBV5-1
CDR3aa: CASSPTGAEAGELFF
CDR3nt: TGCGCCAGCAGCCCTACAGGGGCGGAGGCCGGGGAGCTGTTTTTT

j_gene: TRBJ2-7
abundance: -
d_gene: -
v_gene: TRBV7-2
CDR3aa: CASSLVYAGRYEQYF
CDR3nt: TGTGCCAGCAGCTTAGTGTACGCAGGGAGGTACGAGCAGTACTTC

j_gene: TRBJ2-6
abundance: once
d_gene: -
v_gene: TRBV7-9
CDR3aa: CASSRVAGANVLTF
CDR3nt: TGTGCCAGCAGCAGGGTGGCTGGGGCCAACGTCCTGACTTTC

j_gene: TRBJ1-6
abundance: few
d_gene: -
v_gene: TRBV10-3
CDR3aa: CAISESASSSPLHF
CDR3nt: TGTGCCATCAGTGAGTCAGCCAGTTCTTCACCCCTCCACTTT

j_gene: TRBJ1-6
abundance: few
d_gene: -
v_gene: TRBV5-5
CDR3aa: CASRSERGGVYNSPLHF
CDR3nt: TGTGCCAGCAGGTCTGAGAGGGGTGGGGTTTATAATTCACCCCTCCACTTT

j_gene: TRBJ2-7
abundance: -
d_gene: -
v_gene: TRBV6-5
CDR3aa: CASSARNYEQYF
CDR3nt: TGTGCCAGTTCCGCCAGAAACTACGAGCAGTACTTC

j_gene: TRBJ2-7
abundance: few
d_gene: -
v_gene: TRBV27
CDR3aa: CASSSLSAMFSYEQYF
CDR3nt: TGTGCCAGCAGTTCCCTATCAGCCATGTTCTCCTACGAGCAGTACTTC

j_gene: TRBJ2-5
abundance: -
d_gene: -
v_gene: TRBV5-1
CDR3aa: CASSLARTGSGEAQYF
CDR3nt: TGCGCCAGCAGCTTGGCCCGTACAGGTTCTGGTGAGGCCCAGTACTTC

j_gene: TRBJ2-1
abundance: -
d_gene: -
v_gene: TRBV2
CDR3aa: CASSKGGTLYNEQFF
CDR3nt: TGTGCCAGCAGCAAAGGGGGGACCCTCTACAATGAGCAGTTCTTC

j_gene: TRBJ2-3
abundance: -
d_gene: -
v_gene: TRBV7-2
CDR3aa: CASTLRGGSTDTQYF
CDR3nt: TGTGCCAGCACTCTAAGGGGCGGGAGCACAGATACGCAGTATTTT

j_gene: TRBJ1-1
abundance: -
d_gene: TRBD1
v_gene: TRBV5-4
CDR3aa: CAGSRGPQGAHTEAFF
CDR3nt: TGTGCCGGCAGCCGAGGTCCCCAGGGGGCTCACACTGAAGCTTTCTTT

j_gene: TRBJ2-5
abundance: few
d_gene: TRBD1
v_gene: TRBV20-1
CDR3aa: CSAPRYDRGGETQYF
CDR3nt: TGCAGTGCTCCCCGTTATGACAGGGGAGGAGAGACCCAGTACTTC

j_gene: TRBJ1-2
abundance: -
d_gene: -
v_gene: TRBV12-3/TRBV12-4
CDR3aa: CATQLRGRELNYGYTF
CDR3nt: TGTGCCACCCAACTCCGAGGCAGGGAACTTAACTATGGCTACACCTTC

j_gene: TRBJ1-1
abundance: -
d_gene: -
v_gene: TRBV4-1
CDR3aa: CASSQDRFGGTEAFF
CDR3nt: TGCGCCAGCAGCCAAGACCGATTTGGGGGCACTGAAGCTTTCTTT

j_gene: TRBJ1-1
abundance: few
d_gene: -
v_gene: TRBV7-2
CDR3aa: CASSSFAGNTEAFF
CDR3nt: TGTGCCAGCAGCTCCTTCGCGGGGAACACTGAAGCTTTCTTT

j_gene: TRBJ2-3
abundance: many
d_gene: -
v_gene: TRBV6-5
CDR3aa: CASSYSGRTTDTQYF
CDR3nt: TGTGCCAGCAGTTACTCAGGGCGCACAACAGATACGCAGTATTTT

j_gene: TRBJ1-4
abundance: -
d_gene: -
v_gene: TRBV20-1
CDR3aa: CSSEAATNEKLFF
CDR3nt: TGCAGTTCCGAAGCGGCAACTAATGAAAAACTGTTTTTT

j_gene: TRBJ2-7
abundance: -
d_gene: -
v_gene: TRBV12-3/TRBV12-4
CDR3aa: CASSQRISPVYEQYF
CDR3nt: TGTGCCAGCAGTCAACGGATATCCCCGGTCTACGAGCAGTACTTC

j_gene: TRBJ2-7
abundance: few
d_gene: TRBD1
v_gene: TRBV10-3
CDR3aa: CAISDLGGQQYF
CDR3nt: TGTGCCATCAGTGACTTAGGGGGCCAGCAGTACTTC

j_gene: TRBJ1-4
abundance: few
d_gene: -
v_gene: TRBV3-1
CDR3aa: CASGMRGATNEKLFF
CDR3nt: TGTGCCAGCGGGATGAGGGGTGCAACTAATGAAAAACTGTTTTTT

j_gene: TRBJ2-7
abundance: -
d_gene: TRBD1
v_gene: TRBV18
CDR3aa: CASSPRRTGDYEQYF
CDR3nt: TGTGCCAGCTCACCACGGCGGACAGGGGACTACGAGCAGTACTTC

j_gene: TRBJ1-1
abundance: few
d_gene: -
v_gene: TRBV29-1
CDR3aa: CSVERGQGTEAFF
CDR3nt: TGCAGCGTTGAAAGAGGGCAGGGAACTGAAGCTTTCTTT

j_gene: TRBJ1-1
abundance: -
d_gene: TRBD1
v_gene: TRBV12-3/TRBV12-4
CDR3aa: CASSGNRDRVFHEAFF
CDR3nt: TGTGCCAGCAGTGGGAATCGGGACAGGGTTTTTCATGAAGCTTTCTTT

j_gene: TRBJ1-2
abundance: -
d_gene: -
v_gene: TRBV15
CDR3aa: CATSRERGNNYGYTF
CDR3nt: TGTGCCACCAGCAGAGAACGGGGGAATAACTATGGCTACACCTTC

j_gene: TRBJ1-5
abundance: few
d_gene: -
v_gene: TRBV5-1
CDR3aa: CASSLEDSISNQPQHF
CDR3nt: TGCGCCAGCAGCTTGGAGGACAGCATTAGCAATCAGCCCCAGCATTTT

j_gene: TRBJ2-6
abundance: -
d_gene: TRBD2
v_gene: TRBV4-1
CDR3aa: CASSQVGRGISGANVLTF
CDR3nt: TGCGCCAGCAGCCAAGTCGGGAGGGGCATTTCTGGGGCCAACGTCCTGACTTTC

j_gene: TRBJ2-7
abundance: few
d_gene: -
v_gene: TRBV6-5
CDR3aa: CASSYGREGYEQYF
CDR3nt: TGTGCCAGCAGTTACGGGCGGGAAGGCTACGAGCAGTACTTC

j_gene: TRBJ1-2
abundance: -
d_gene: -
v_gene: TRBV6-1
CDR3aa: CASIKNGNYGYTF
CDR3nt: TGTGCCAGCATCAAAAACGGAAACTATGGCTACACCTTC

j_gene: TRBJ1-1
abundance: many
d_gene: -
v_gene: TRBV5-1
CDR3aa: CASSLAGSMNTEAFF
CDR3nt: TGCGCCAGCAGCTTGGCAGGGAGCATGAACACTGAAGCTTTCTTT

j_gene: TRBJ2-1
abundance: few
d_gene: -
v_gene: TRBV11-1
CDR3aa: CASSIPRVEGASYNEQFF
CDR3nt: TGTGCCAGCAGCATACCTCGAGTGGAGGGGGCCTCCTACAATGAGCAGTTCTTC

j_gene: TRBJ2-7
abundance: few
d_gene: -
v_gene: TRBV7-2
CDR3aa: CASSLDVPPVSYEQYF
CDR3nt: TGTGCCAGCAGCTTAGATGTCCCTCCAGTTTCCTACGAGCAGTACTTC

j_gene: TRBJ2-1
abundance: -
d_gene: TRBD1
v_gene: TRBV18
CDR3aa: CASSIVQGGTEQFF
CDR3nt: TGTGCCAGCTCGATTGTACAGGGGGGCACGGAGCAGTTCTTC

j_gene: TRBJ1-1
abundance: few
d_gene: -
v_gene: TRBV5-1
CDR3aa: CASSPQPTENTEAFF
CDR3nt: TGCGCCAGCAGCCCTCAACCGACGGAAAACACTGAAGCTTTCTTT

j_gene: TRBJ1-5
abundance: -
d_gene: -
v_gene: TRBV30
CDR3aa: CAWSVGGNQPQHF
CDR3nt: TGTGCCTGGAGTGTAGGGGGCAATCAGCCCCAGCATTTT

j_gene: TRBJ2-5
abundance: few
d_gene: -
v_gene: TRBV5-1
CDR3aa: CASRRRTDLREETQYF
CDR3nt: TGCGCCAGCAGACGCCGGACAGATCTTAGGGAAGAGACCCAGTACTTC

j_gene: TRBJ1-1
abundance: -
d_gene: -
v_gene: TRBV6-5
CDR3aa: CASSYYQTLVHTEAFF
CDR3nt: TGTGCCAGCAGTTACTATCAAACCTTGGTTCACACTGAAGCTTTCTTT

j_gene: TRBJ2-5
abundance: -
d_gene: TRBD1
v_gene: TRBV23-1
CDR3aa: CASSHGQTGGPQETQYF
CDR3nt: TGCGCCAGCAGTCACGGTCAAACAGGGGGACCTCAAGAGACCCAGTACTTC

j_gene: TRBJ2-3
abundance: -
d_gene: -
v_gene: TRBV11-2
CDR3aa: CASSEDLYLRTDTQYF
CDR3nt: TGTGCCAGCAGCGAAGATTTGTACTTACGCACAGATACGCAGTATTTT

j_gene: TRBJ2-1
abundance: -
d_gene: TRBD2
v_gene: TRBV5-1
CDR3aa: CASSTGTSGQQFF
CDR3nt: TGCGCCAGCAGCACGGGGACTAGCGGACAGCAGTTCTTC